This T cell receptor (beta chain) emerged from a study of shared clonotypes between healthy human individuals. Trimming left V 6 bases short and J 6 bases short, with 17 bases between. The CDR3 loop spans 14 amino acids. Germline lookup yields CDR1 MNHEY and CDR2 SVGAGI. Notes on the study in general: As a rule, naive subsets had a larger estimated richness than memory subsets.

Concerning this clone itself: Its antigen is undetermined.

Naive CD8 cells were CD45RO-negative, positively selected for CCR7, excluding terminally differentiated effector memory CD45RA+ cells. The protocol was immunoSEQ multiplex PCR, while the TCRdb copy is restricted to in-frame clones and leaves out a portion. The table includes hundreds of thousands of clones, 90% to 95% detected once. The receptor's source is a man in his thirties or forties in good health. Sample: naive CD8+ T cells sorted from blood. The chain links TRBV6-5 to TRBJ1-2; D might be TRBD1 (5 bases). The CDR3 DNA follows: TGTGCCAGCAGAGCCGTCGGGGGAAGTCATGGCTACACCTTC. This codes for CASRAVGGSHGYTF.